This T cell receptor beta chain appears in the sequencing data of a study of shared clonotypes between healthy human individuals. Worth noting for this clone: Its target is not known.

Between the trimmed V and J ends, which lost 1 base and 4 bases, there was a span of 9 bases. The V gene's germline CDR1 is LGHNA and CDR2 YSLEER. The CDR3 is made up of 14 amino acids. The study, taken as a whole, reports: Researchers sampled blood only, noting tissue repertoires likely differ. Generally, naive subsets (rather than memory subsets) showed larger estimated richness.

The method was immunoSEQ multiplex PCR; TCRdb's version includes in-frame clones alone and lacks a portion of them. The repertoire holds around 690,000 clones, with 90% as singletons. Sequencing was done on a sample of memory CD8+ T cells from PBMCs. Subset defined: CD45RO+ cells pooled with CCR7-negative TemRA cells. The TCR was taken from a man aged 18 to 29 in good health. Some clones in this sample may be carry-over from other donors' samples. The chain recombines TRBV4-3 with TRBJ2-3, with TRBD2 as a possible D gene (6 bases). The CDR3 DNA reads as TGCGCCAGCAGCCAAGGGACTAATTCAGATACGCAGTATTTT. It encodes CASSQGTNSDTQYF.